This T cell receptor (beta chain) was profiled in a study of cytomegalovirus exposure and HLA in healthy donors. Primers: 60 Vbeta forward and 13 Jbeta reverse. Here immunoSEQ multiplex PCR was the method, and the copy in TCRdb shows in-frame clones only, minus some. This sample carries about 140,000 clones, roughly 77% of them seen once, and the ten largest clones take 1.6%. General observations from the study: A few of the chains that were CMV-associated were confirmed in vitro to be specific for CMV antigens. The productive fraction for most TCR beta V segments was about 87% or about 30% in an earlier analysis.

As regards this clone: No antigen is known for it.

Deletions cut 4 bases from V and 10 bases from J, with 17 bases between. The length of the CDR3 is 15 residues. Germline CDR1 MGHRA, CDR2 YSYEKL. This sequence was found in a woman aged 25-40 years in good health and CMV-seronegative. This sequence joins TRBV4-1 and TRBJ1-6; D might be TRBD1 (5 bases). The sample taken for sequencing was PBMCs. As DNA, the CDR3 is TGCGCCAGCAGCCTTACAGGACTAGCTGGGTCACCCCTCCACTTT. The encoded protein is CASSLTGLAGSPLHF.